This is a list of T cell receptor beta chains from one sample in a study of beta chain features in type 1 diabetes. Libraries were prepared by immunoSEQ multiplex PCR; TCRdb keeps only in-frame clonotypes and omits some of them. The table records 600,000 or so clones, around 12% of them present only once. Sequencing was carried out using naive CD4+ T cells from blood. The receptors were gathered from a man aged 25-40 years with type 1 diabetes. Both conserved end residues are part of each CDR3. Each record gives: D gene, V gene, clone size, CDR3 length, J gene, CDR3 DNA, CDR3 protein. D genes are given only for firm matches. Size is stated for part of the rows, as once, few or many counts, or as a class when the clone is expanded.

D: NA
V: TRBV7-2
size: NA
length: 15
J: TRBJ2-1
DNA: TGTGCCAGCAGCTCTGGGACCGGTTCCTACAATGAGCAGTTCTTC
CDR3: CASSSGTGSYNEQFF

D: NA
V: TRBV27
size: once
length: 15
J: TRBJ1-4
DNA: TGTGCCAGCAGTGGTACAGGGAATAGGGATGAAAAACTGTTTTTT
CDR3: CASSGTGNRDEKLFF

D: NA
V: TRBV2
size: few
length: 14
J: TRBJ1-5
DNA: TGTGCCAGCGGTGACGAATTTCTCGAGCAGCCCCAGCATTTT
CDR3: CASGDEFLEQPQHF

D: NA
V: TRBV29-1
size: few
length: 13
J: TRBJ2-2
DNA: TGCAGCGTCTCCCGTACTTTAACCGGGGAGCTGTTTTTT
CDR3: CSVSRTLTGELFF

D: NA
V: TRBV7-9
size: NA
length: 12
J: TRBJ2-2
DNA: TGTGCCAGCAGAGGGAACACCGGGGAGCTGTTTTTT
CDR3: CASRGNTGELFF

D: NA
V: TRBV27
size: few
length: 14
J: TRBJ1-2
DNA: TGTGCCAGCAGTTTATTGGGCGGCAGCTATGGCTACACCTTC
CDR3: CASSLLGGSYGYTF

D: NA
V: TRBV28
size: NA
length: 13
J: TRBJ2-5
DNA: TGTGCCAGCAGTCACAGCGTTCAAGAGACCCAGTACTTC
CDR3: CASSHSVQETQYF

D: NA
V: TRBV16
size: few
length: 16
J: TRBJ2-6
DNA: TGTGCCAGCAGCCAATTCAATAGCGTGGCAGCCAACGTCCTGACTTTC
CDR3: CASSQFNSVAANVLTF

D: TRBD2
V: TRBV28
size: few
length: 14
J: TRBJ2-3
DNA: TGTGCCACCCAAGCGGGGGCCGGGTCAGATACGCAGTATTTT
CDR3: CATQAGAGSDTQYF

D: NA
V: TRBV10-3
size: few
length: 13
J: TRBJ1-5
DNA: TGTGCCACTTCGGGACAAGTAAATCAGCCCCAGCATTTT
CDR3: CATSGQVNQPQHF

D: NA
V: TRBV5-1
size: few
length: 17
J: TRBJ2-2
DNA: TGCGCCAGCAGCCCAGGGACGGGCCTAGGTGAAAGCGGGGAGCTGTTTTTT
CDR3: CASSPGTGLGESGELFF

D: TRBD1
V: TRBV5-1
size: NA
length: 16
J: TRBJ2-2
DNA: TGCGCCAGCAGCTTGGCCGACAGGGAAGACACCGGGGAGCTGTTTTTT
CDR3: CASSLADREDTGELFF

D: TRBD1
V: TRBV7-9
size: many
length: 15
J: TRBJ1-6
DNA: TGTGCCAGCAGCGGACGGACAGGGACAAATTCACCCCTCCACTTT
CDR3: CASSGRTGTNSPLHF

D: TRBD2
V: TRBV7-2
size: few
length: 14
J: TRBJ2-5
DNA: TGTGCCAGTAGGTCGGGGGGGCGTCAAGAGACCCAGTACTTC
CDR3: CASRSGGRQETQYF

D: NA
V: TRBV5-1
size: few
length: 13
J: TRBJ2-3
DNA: TGCGCCAGCAGCTTGGATTCCACAGATACGCAGTATTTT
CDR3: CASSLDSTDTQYF

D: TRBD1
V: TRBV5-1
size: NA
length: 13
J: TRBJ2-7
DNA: TGCGCCAGCAGCTTCCGGGACAGGGACGAGCAGTACTTC
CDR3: CASSFRDRDEQYF

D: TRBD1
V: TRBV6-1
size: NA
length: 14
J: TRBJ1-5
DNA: TGTGCCAGCAGTGGACAGGGACGCAATCAGCCCCAGCATTTT
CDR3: CASSGQGRNQPQHF

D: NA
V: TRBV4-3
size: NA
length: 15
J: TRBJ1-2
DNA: TGCGCCAGCAGCCGAGACCGGGATCCTAACTATGGCTACACCTTC
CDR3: CASSRDRDPNYGYTF

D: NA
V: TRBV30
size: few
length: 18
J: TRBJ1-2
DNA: TGTGCCTCACCATACCTCGTTTCGGATTCGAGGGGAGGGTCTGGCTACACCTTC
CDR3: CASPYLVSDSRGGSGYTF

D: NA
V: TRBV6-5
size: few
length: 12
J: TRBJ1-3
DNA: TGTGCCACATGGGACATCGGAAACACCATATATTTT
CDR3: CATWDIGNTIYF

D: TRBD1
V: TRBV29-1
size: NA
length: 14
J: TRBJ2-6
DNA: TGCAGCGCCGACAGGGTATCTGGGGCCAACGTCCTGACTTTC
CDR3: CSADRVSGANVLTF

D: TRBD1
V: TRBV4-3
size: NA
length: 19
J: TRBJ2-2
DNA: TGCGCCAGCAGCCAAGATCTACTGTTCGGACAGGGGACCACCGGGGAGCTGTTTTTT
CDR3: CASSQDLLFGQGTTGELFF

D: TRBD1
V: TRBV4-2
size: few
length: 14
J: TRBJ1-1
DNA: TGTGCCAGCAGCCAAGATCGAGGGGGCTTTGAAGCTTTCTTT
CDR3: CASSQDRGGFEAFF

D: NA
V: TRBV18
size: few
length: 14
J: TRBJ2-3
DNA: TGTGCCAGCCACGGGAGCGCCAGCACAGATACGCAGTATTTT
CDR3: CASHGSASTDTQYF

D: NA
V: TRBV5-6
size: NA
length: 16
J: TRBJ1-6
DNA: TGTGCCAGCAGCCGGGAGGGAGGCTCCTATAATTCACCCCTCCACTTT
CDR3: CASSREGGSYNSPLHF

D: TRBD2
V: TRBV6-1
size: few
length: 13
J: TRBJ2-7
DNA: TGTGCCAGCACGGGGGGGTTTTCCTACGAGCAGTACTTC
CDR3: CASTGGFSYEQYF

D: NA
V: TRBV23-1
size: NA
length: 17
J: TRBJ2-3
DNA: TGCGCCAGCAGTCAAAGTTACCAGGGGACACACACAGATACGCAGTATTTT
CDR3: CASSQSYQGTHTDTQYF

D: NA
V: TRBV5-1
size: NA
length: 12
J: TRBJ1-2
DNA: TGTGCCAGCAGCGAAGGAGGCTATGGCTACACCTTC
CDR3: CASSEGGYGYTF

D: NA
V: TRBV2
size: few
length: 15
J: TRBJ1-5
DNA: TGTGCCAGCAGTGCTTCCTCGATTAGACTTCAGCCCCAGCATTTT
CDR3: CASSASSIRLQPQHF

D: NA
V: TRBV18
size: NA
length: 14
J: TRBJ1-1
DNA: TGTGCCAGCTCACCACCCTCGGGCCGGCATGAAGCTTTCTTT
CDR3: CASSPPSGRHEAFF

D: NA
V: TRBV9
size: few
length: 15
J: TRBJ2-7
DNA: TGTGCCAGCAGCGTAGAGGCGGGGGCTACCTACGAGCAGTACTTC
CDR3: CASSVEAGATYEQYF

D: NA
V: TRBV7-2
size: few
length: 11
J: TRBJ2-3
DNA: TGTGCCAGCAGCAATGAAGATACGCAGTATTTT
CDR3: CASSNEDTQYF

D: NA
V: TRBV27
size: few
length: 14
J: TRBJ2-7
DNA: TGTGCCAGCAGAACCCCGGGGAGCTCCTACGAGCAGTACTTC
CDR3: CASRTPGSSYEQYF

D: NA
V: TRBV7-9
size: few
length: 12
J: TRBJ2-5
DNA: TGTGCCAGCAGCTTAGTGGGGGAGACCCAGTACTTC
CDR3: CASSLVGETQYF

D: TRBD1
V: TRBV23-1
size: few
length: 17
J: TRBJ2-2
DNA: TGCGCCAGCAGTCAATCGTGGGACAGGGTGAACACCGGGGAGCTGTTTTTT
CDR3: CASSQSWDRVNTGELFF

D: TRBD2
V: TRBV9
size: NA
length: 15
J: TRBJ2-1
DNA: TGTGCCAGTATACCGAGAGCGGGGGGCTACAATGAGCAGTTCTTC
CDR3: CASIPRAGGYNEQFF

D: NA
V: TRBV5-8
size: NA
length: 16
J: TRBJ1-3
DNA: TGTGCCAGCAGCCTGAAGACAGAATTGGCTGGAAACACCATATATTTT
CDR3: CASSLKTELAGNTIYF